A single sample gave rise to the 19 T cell receptor beta chains below, sequenced in a study of graft-versus-host responses after intestinal transplantation. To release intraepithelial and lamina propria lymphocytes, the graft tissue was processed. This table comes from immunoSEQ multiplex PCR, and its TCRdb copy is limited to in-frame clones, with some not included. The profile shows 15,000 to 20,000 clones, about 83% of them singletons. The sequencing used ileum tissue, collected around 600 days after intestinal transplantation. The origin of the receptors is a human patient who received an intestinal transplant, so some T cells may come from the graft donor.

The V and J genes are TRBV4-1 and TRBJ1-2; tentative D call: TRBD1 (5 bases). This CDR3 has 19 amino acids. V was cut by 0 bases and J by 4 bases, with 24 bases left in between. The germline V gene encodes CDR1 MGHRA and CDR2 YSYEKL. Here the CDR3 DNA reads TGCGCCAGCAGCCAAGACCCCACTGAATTGAAGGGGCATCGCTATGGCTACACCTTC. It codes for CASSQDPTELKGHRYGYTF.

The chain uses TRBV7-7 and TRBJ1-4; D is ambiguous. Between the trimmed V and J ends, which lost 2 bases and 5 bases, there was a span of 12 bases. The CDR3 length is 15 residues. Germline CDR1 reads SSHAT; CDR2 reads FNYEAQ (reference sequence). CDR3 sequence (DNA): TGTGCCAGCAGCTTAACCGGGGTAGGAAATGAAAAACTGTTTTTT. It encodes CASSLTGVGNEKLFF.

The chain links TRBV9 to TRBJ2-1, with TRBD2 as a possible D gene (5 bases). The CDR3 contains 16 residues. V lost 2 bases and J 0 bases, leaving 12 bases between the germline ends. Germline V gene lookup returns CDR1 SGDLS and CDR2 YYNGEE. CDR3 region: CASSVAARGSYNEQFF. The CDR3 DNA follows: TGTGCCAGCAGCGTCGCCGCCCGGGGCTCCTACAATGAGCAGTTCTTC. The variable domain in full, with the rest retrieved from reference TRBV9 and TRBJ2-1, is DSGVTQTPKHLITATGQRVTLRCSPRSGDLSVYWYQQSLDQGLQFLIQYYNGEERAKGNILERFSAQQFPDLHSELNLSSLELGDSALYFCASSVAARGSYNEQFFGPGTRLTVL.

The rearrangement uses TRBV9 and TRBJ2-3; 10 bases agree with TRBD2. J lost 0 bases, V lost 1 base, and 5 bases had no gene match. Germline CDR1 and CDR2: SGDLS and YYNGEE. This CDR3 is 17 amino acids long. CDR3 nucleotide sequence: TGTGCCAGCAGCGTATTTCTAGCGGGGGCGAGCACAGATACGCAGTATTTT. Translation: CASSVFLAGASTDTQYF.

V usage is TRBV5-1 and J usage is TRBJ1-5; D gene unclear. This CDR3 region has 16 residues. Per the germline V gene, CDR1 is SGHRS and CDR2 is YFSETQ. The V end was cut by 0 bases, the J end by 0 bases, with 10 bases between. Here the CDR3 reads CASSLVGPYSNQPQHF. DNA of the CDR3: TGCGCCAGCAGCTTGGTAGGGCCATATAGCAATCAGCCCCAGCATTTT.

This clone was seen just once. The chain is built from TRBV6-1 and TRBJ2-7; TRBD1 agrees at 9 bases. V lost 6 bases to trimming and J lost 9 bases; unmatched junction nucleotides: 9. The V gene's germline CDR1 is MNHNS and CDR2 SASEGT. This CDR3 comprises 13 residues. This CDR3 reads CASRDRDRDVQYF. Written as DNA, the CDR3 is TGTGCCAGCAGAGACCGGGACAGGGACGTGCAGTACTTC.

This chain links TRBV5-1 with TRBJ2-7; D may be TRBD2 (6 bases). This CDR3 has 15 residues. Deletions cut 0 bases from V and 1 base from J, with 11 bases between. The germline V gene encodes CDR1 SGHRS and CDR2 YFSETQ. For the CDR3, the DNA is TGCGCCAGCAGCTTGGTCGTGCGGGGTTCCTACGAGCAGTACTTC. Translating gives CASSLVVRGSYEQYF.

This chain uses TRBV18 with TRBJ2-3, with D possibly called TRBD1 or TRBD2 (5 bases each). The CDR3 is 16 amino acids. With 3 bases removed from V and 6 bases from J, the gap between germline ends came to 19 bases. The germline V gene has CDR1 KGHSH and CDR2 LQKENI. The CDR3 loop is CASSPWDRPGWDTQYF. CDR3 DNA: TGTGCCAGCTCACCTTGGGACCGCCCAGGGTGGGATACGCAGTATTTT.

This clone is large. The chain employs TRBV16 and TRBJ1-5; no definite D call. The CDR3 is 14 residues long. The V end lost 5 bases, the J end lost 11 bases, and 19 bases lay between the germline ends. Per the germline V gene, CDR1 is KGHSY and CDR2 is FQNENV. CDR3 sequence reads: CASSDWREFGAQHF. Written as DNA, the CDR3 is TGTGCCAGCAGCGATTGGCGGGAATTTGGAGCCCAGCATTTT.

The chain employs TRBV11-2 and TRBJ2-7, with TRBD1 matching over 7 bases. V shed 4 bases, J shed 2 bases, and the junction held 5 bases outside the gene matches. This CDR3 is 14 amino acids long. CDR1 SGHAT and CDR2 FQNNGV come from the germline V gene. The CDR3 loop reads CASSSSGTAYEQYF. In DNA, the CDR3 is TGTGCCAGCAGCTCGTCCGGGACAGCCTACGAGCAGTACTTC.

The chain has TRBV15 and TRBJ2-7; 7 bases map to TRBD2. V lost 1 base, J lost 1 base, and 4 bases stayed unmatched. The length of the CDR3 is 15 residues. The V gene's germline CDR1 is LNHNV and CDR2 YYDKDF (reference sequence). CDR3 in DNA: TGTGCCACCAGCAGAGGGGACTACTCATCCTACGAGCAGTACTTC. Its protein is CATSRGDYSSYEQYF.

This clone showed up just once. Here the CDR3 reads CASSLDGLATGELFF. The CDR3 DNA sequence: TGTGCCAGCAGCTTGGATGGACTCGCTACCGGGGAGCTGTTTTTT. J is TRBJ2-2 and V is TRBV11-3; tentative D call: TRBD2 (5 bases). Germline CDR1 is SGHNT and CDR2 is YENEEA. The ends were cut back, 3 bases at V and 5 bases at J, with 13 bases in the middle. This CDR3 spans 15 amino acids.

The CDR3 spells CASSLDGGTEAFF. The CDR3 nucleotides read TGTGCCAGCAGCCTAGATGGGGGGACTGAAGCTTTCTTT. This rearrangement joins TRBV6-5 to TRBJ1-1; possibly TRBD1 for D (5 bases). V lost 6 bases to trimming and J lost 5 bases, with 13 bases between them. CDR3 length: 13 residues. The germline V gene has CDR1 MNHEY and CDR2 SVGAGI.

The chain combines TRBV2 with TRBJ1-2; D is ambiguous. The V and J ends lost 5 bases and 4 bases respectively, with 17 bases between them. The germline V gene has CDR1 SNHLY and CDR2 FYNNEI. The CDR3 length is 15 residues. For the CDR3, the DNA is TGTGCCAGCAGTCAGAAACAACGGGCCGCCTATGGCTACACCTTC. The encoded protein is CASSQKQRAAYGYTF.

The rearrangement joins TRBV11-3 to TRBJ2-7; D possibly matches TRBD1 or TRBD2 (6 bases each). Trimming left V 5 bases short and J 6 bases short, with 11 bases between. Germline V gives CDR1 SGHNT, CDR2 YENEEA. The CDR3 has 12 amino acids. The CDR3 DNA is TGTGCCAGCAGCCAAGGGGGGAGCGAGCAGTACTTC. Amino acid sequence: CASSQGGSEQYF.

This clone appeared a few times. The rearrangement joins TRBV10-2 to TRBJ2-1; unclear D gene. Between the trimmed V and J ends, which lost 2 bases and 6 bases, there was a span of 14 bases. The CDR3 is 15 residues long. Germline values: CDR1 WSHSY, CDR2 SAAADI. The CDR3 sequence: CASSEAPTASNEQFF. DNA of the CDR3: TGCGCCAGCAGTGAGGCCCCCACAGCGAGCAATGAGCAGTTCTTC.

The chain recombines TRBV18 with TRBJ1-2, with 11 bases identical to TRBD1. J lost 4 bases, V lost 3 bases, and 7 bases had no gene match. CDR1 and CDR2 (germline): KGHSH, LQKENI. This CDR3 has 16 residues. The chain's CDR3 is CASSPERTGGTYGYTF. DNA of the CDR3: TGTGCCAGCTCACCCGAGAGGACAGGGGGCACCTATGGCTACACCTTC.

This rearrangement joins TRBV4-2 to TRBJ2-1; TRBD2 might be the D (7 bases). Trimming removed 2 bases from V and 5 bases from J, with 16 bases in between. Germline V lookup: CDR1 LGHNA, CDR2 YNFKEQ. This CDR3 comprises 16 residues. CDR3 DNA sequence: TGTGCCAGCAGCCAAAGTTTGGGGGGGGCGAACAATGAGCAGTTCTTC. Residues: CASSQSLGGANNEQFF.

The gene calls are TRBV30 and TRBJ1-1; D is possibly TRBD1 (5 bases). The CDR3 loop spans 12 amino acids. The ends were cut back, 1 base at V and 11 bases at J, with 14 bases in the middle. The germline V gene has CDR1 GTSNPN and CDR2 SVGIG (reference sequence). The CDR3 bases are TGTGCCTGGAGTGGGGACGCGGCGTCTGCTTTCTTT. Protein sequence: CAWSGDAASAFF.